This TCR beta chain was obtained from a study of control samples from healthy donors and cancer patients. Profiling relied on immunoSEQ multiplex PCR, and the TCRdb table lists in-frame clones only, not all of them. The table includes 160,000 or so clones, more than 85% detected once. V was pared by 6 bases and J by 6 bases, with 21 bases between. CDR1 SQVTM and CDR2 ANQGSEA come from the germline V gene. There are 14 residues in the CDR3. Input material: blood. This clonotype was sampled from a young woman in good health. The V call is TRBV29-1, the J call TRBJ2-7; D might be TRBD2 (5 bases). The CDR3 DNA reads TGCAGCGTGACGGGGTTGGTGCGGCACGGCGAGCAGTACTTC. This codes for CSVTGLVRHGEQYF.